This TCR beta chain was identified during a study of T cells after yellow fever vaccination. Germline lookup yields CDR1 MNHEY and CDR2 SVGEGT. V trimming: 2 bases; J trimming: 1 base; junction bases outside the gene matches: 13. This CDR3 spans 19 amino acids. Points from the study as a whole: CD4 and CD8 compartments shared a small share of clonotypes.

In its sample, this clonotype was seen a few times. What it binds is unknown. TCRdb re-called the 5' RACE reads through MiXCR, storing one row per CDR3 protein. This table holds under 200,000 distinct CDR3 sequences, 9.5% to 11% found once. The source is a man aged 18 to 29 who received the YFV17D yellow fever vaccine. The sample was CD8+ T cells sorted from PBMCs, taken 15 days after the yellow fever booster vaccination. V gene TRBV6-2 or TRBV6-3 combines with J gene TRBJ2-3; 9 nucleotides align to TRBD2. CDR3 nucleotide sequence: TGTGCCAGCAGTTACAATTCTGCGGGGGGGAAGGGCGGCACAGATACGCAGTATTTT. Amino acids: CASSYNSAGGKGGTDTQYF.